The clone carrying this TCR beta chain was detected many times. The CDR3 is made up of 15 amino acids. Between the trimmed V and J ends, which lost 5 bases and 1 base, there was a span of 14 bases. Germline-derived CDR1 and CDR2 are SGHTA and FQGNSA. Amplification yielded TCR beta CDR3 regions, with RNA transcripts as the source. The HTBI set primed first-round TCR CDR3 RT-PCR. TCRdb passed the multiplex PCR reads through MiXCR, listing each CDR3 protein once. Among over 700,000 distinct CDR3 sequences, 35% to 45% were seen once, and the ten largest hold approximately 8.7%. These data are taken from a study of T cells in Graves' hyperthyroidism and ophthalmopathy. Subjects aged 18 to 65 presented with newly diagnosed hyperthyroidism of less than 2 months' duration.

The chain has TRBV7-2 and TRBJ1-1; a weak D match, TRBD1 (6 bases). The material sequenced was blood. The receptor comes from a man younger than 35 with Graves' hyperthyroidism. This CDR3 reads CASSPRGGRNTEAFF. CDR3 DNA: TGTGCCAGCAGCCCTAGAGGGGGGAGGAACACTGAAGCTTTCTTT.